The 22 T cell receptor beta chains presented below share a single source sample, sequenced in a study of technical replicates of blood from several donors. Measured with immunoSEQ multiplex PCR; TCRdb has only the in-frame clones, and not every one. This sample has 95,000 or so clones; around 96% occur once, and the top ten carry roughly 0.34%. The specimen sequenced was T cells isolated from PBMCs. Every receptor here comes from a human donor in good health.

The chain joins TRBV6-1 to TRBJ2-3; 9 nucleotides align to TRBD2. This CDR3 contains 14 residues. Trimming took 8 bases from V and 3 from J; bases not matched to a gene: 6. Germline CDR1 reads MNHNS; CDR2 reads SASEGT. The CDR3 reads CASQSSGITDTQYF. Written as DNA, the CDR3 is TGTGCCAGCCAGTCTAGCGGGATTACAGATACGCAGTATTTT.

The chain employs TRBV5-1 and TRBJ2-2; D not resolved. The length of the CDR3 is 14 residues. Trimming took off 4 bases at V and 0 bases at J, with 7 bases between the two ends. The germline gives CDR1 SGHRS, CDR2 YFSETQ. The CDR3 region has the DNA TGCGCCAGCAGCATGGTCACGAACACCGGGGAGCTGTTTTTT. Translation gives CASSMVTNTGELFF.

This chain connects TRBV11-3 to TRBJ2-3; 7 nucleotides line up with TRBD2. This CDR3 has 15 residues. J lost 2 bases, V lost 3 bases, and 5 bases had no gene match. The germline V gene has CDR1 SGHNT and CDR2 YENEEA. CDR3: CASSFPGLTTDTQYF. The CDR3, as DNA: TGTGCCAGCAGCTTCCCGGGACTAACCACAGATACGCAGTATTTT.

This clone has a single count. The CDR3 bases are TGCGCCAGCAGTGAAGCCGACAATGAGCAGTTCTTC. The encoded protein is CASSEADNEQFF. The chain combines TRBV10-1 with TRBJ2-1; D remains unclear. V lost 3 bases and J lost 5, with 5 bases in between. Germline assignment: CDR1 WNHNN and CDR2 SYGVQD (reference sequence). The CDR3 sequence is 12 residues long.

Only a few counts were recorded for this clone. The CDR3 region has the DNA TGTGCCTGGAGTAGAGGACAGGGTGGGAACTATGGCTACACCTTC. Translation: CAWSRGQGGNYGYTF. This chain links TRBV30 with TRBJ1-2, with 8 bases lining up with TRBD1. Germline lookup yields CDR1 GTSNPN and CDR2 SVGIG (reference sequence). CDR3 size: 15 residues. J gave up 2 bases and V 2 bases, and 7 bases lay outside the gene matches. Complete variable domain (other parts from reference TRBV30 and TRBJ1-2): SQTIHQWPATLVQPVGSPLSLECTVEGTSNPNLYWYRQAAGRGLQLLFYSVGIGQISSEVPQNLSASRPQDRQFILSSKKLLLSDSGFYLCAWSRGQGGNYGYTFGSGTRLTVV.

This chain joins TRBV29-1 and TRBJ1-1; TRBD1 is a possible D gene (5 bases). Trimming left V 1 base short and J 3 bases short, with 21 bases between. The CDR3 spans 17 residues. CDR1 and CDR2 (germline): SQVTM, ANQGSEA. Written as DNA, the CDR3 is TGCAGCGTTGAAGGGGTCTTGGGCAGGGTCATGTACACTGAAGCTTTCTTT. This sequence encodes CSVEGVLGRVMYTEAFF.

The CDR3 is CASSKQALSYEQYF. CDR3 sequence (DNA): TGTGCCAGTAGTAAACAGGCCCTCTCCTACGAGCAGTACTTC. This chain joins TRBV19 and TRBJ2-7; tentatively, D is TRBD1 (5 bases). Germline V gives CDR1 LNHDA, CDR2 SQIVND (reference sequence). The CDR3 consists of 14 residues. Trimming pared 4 bases from V and 0 bases from J, leaving 10 bases between.

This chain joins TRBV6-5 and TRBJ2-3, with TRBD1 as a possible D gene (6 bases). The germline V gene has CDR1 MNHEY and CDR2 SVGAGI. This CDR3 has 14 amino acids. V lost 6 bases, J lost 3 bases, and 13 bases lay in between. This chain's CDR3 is CASRAQGITDTQYF. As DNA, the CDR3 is TGTGCCAGCAGAGCACAGGGTATAACAGATACGCAGTATTTT.

Here the CDR3 DNA reads TGTGCCAGCAGCTTCTACAGGGGGGAATATGAGACCCAGTACTTC. Amino acids: CASSFYRGEYETQYF. The rearrangement links TRBV11-3 to TRBJ2-5; 8 bases agree with TRBD1. After removal of 3 bases from V and 5 bases from J, the junction contained 8 bases not matched to a gene. The CDR3 sequence is 15 residues long. Germline CDR1 SGHNT, CDR2 YENEEA.

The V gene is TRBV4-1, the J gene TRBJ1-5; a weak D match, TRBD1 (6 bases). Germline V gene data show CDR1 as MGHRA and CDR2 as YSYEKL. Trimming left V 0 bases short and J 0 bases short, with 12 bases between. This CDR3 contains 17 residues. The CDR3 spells CASSQEDSAYSNQPQHF. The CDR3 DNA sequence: TGCGCCAGCAGCCAAGAGGACAGCGCTTATAGCAATCAGCCCCAGCATTTT.

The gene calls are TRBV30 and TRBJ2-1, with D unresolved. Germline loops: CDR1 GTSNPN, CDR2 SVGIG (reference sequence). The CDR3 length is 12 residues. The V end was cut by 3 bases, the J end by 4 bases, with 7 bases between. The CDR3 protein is CAWRERYNEQFF. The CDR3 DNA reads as TGTGCCTGGAGGGAGAGATACAATGAGCAGTTCTTC.

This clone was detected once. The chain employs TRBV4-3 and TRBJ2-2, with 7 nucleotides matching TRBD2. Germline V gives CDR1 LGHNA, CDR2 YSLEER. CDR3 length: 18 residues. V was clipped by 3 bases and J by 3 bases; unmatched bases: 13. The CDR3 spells CASSHVLAVVLDTGELFF. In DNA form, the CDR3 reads TGCGCCAGCAGCCACGTCCTAGCGGTCGTACTAGACACCGGGGAGCTGTTTTTT.

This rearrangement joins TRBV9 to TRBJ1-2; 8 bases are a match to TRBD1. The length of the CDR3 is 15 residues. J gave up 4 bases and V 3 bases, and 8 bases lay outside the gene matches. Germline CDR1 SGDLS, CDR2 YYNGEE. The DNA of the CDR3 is TGTGCCAGCAGCGGGACCAGGGGGCCCTTCTATGGCTACACCTTC. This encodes CASSGTRGPFYGYTF.

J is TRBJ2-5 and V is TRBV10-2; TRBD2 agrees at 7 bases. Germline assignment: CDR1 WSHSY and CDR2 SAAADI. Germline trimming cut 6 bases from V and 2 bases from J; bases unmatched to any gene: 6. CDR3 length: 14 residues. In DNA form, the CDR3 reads TGCGCCAGCAGGCGGGACTACCTACAAGAGACCCAGTACTTC. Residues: CASRRDYLQETQYF.

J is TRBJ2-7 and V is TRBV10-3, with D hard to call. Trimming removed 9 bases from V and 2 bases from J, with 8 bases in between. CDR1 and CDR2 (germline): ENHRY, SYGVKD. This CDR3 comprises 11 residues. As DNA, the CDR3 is TGTGCCATGCGTACAGCCTACGAGCAGTACTTC. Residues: CAMRTAYEQYF.

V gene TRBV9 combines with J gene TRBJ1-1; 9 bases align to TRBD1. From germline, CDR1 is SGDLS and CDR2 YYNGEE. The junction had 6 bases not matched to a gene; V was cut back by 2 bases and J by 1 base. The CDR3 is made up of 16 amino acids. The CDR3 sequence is CASSVTGGGGNTEAFF. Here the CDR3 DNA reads TGTGCCAGCAGCGTTACAGGGGGCGGAGGGAACACTGAAGCTTTCTTT.

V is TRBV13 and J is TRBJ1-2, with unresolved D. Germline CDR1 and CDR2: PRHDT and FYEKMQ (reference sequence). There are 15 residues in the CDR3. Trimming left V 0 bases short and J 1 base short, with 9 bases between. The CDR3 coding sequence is TGTGCCAGCAGCTTAGGCCTGAACAGTAACTATGGCTACACCTTC. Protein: CASSLGLNSNYGYTF.

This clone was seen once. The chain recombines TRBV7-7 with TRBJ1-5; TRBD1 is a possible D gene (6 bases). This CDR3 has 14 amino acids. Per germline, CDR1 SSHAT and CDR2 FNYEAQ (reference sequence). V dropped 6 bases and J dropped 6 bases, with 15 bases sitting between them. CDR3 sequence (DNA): TGTGCCAGCAGTTCCGCGGGGGCAGCTCAGCCCCAGCATTTT. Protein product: CASSSAGAAQPQHF.

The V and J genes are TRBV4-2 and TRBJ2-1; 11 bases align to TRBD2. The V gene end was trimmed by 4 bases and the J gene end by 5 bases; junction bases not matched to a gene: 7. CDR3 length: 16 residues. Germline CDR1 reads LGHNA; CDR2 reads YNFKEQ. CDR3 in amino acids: CASSPSGRLGDNEQFF. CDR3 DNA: TGTGCCAGCAGCCCTAGCGGGAGGTTGGGCGACAATGAGCAGTTCTTC.

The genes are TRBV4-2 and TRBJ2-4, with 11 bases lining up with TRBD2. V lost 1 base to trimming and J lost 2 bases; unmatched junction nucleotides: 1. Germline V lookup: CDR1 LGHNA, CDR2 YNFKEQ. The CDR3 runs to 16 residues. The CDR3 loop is CASSQGLAGSKNIQYF. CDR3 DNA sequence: TGTGCCAGCAGCCAAGGACTAGCGGGATCCAAAAACATTCAGTACTTC.

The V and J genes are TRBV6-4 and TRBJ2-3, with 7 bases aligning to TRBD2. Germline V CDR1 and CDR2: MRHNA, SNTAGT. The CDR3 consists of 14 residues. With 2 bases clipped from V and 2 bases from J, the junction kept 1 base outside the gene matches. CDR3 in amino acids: CASSDGRATDTQYF. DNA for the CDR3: TGTGCCAGCAGTGACGGGAGGGCCACAGATACGCAGTATTTT.

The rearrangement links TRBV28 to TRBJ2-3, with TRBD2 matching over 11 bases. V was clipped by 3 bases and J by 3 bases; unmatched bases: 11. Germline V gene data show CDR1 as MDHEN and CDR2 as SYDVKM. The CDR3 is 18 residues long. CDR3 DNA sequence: TGTGCCAGCAGTTTCAGGATTAGCGGGAGGGGGATTACAGATACGCAGTATTTT. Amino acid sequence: CASSFRISGRGITDTQYF.